Included here is one T cell receptor (beta chain) sequence, with context. Its antigen is unknown. These data originate in a study of CD4+ T cells in melanoma. Broader study findings: CD8+ T cell, macrophage and B cell function reportedly correlated with neoantigen-specific CD4+ T cells.

Clones were sequenced by immunoSEQ multiplex PCR, and TCRdb holds only the in-frame ones, with some missing. The table lists 20,000 to 25,000 clones, around 80% of them singletons. This sequence originates from a human donor with melanoma.

CDR3 sequence: CASSTTDNSRARHGYTF. CDR3 sequence (DNA): TGTGCCAGTAGTACCACGGATAACAGCCGAGCGAGGCATGGCTACACCTTC. The chain recombines TRBV19 with TRBJ1-2; no definite D call. Germline loops: CDR1 LNHDA, CDR2 SQIVND (reference sequence). V lost 4 bases to trimming and J lost 6 bases, with 24 bases between them. The CDR3 runs 17 residues. The whole variable domain, remainder taken from reference TRBV19 and TRBJ1-2, is DGGITQSPKYLFRKEGQNVTLSCEQNLNHDAMYWYRQDPGQGLRLIYYSQIVNDFQKGDIAEGYSVSREKKESFPLTVTSAQKNPTAFYLCASSTTDNSRARHGYTFGSGTRLTVV.